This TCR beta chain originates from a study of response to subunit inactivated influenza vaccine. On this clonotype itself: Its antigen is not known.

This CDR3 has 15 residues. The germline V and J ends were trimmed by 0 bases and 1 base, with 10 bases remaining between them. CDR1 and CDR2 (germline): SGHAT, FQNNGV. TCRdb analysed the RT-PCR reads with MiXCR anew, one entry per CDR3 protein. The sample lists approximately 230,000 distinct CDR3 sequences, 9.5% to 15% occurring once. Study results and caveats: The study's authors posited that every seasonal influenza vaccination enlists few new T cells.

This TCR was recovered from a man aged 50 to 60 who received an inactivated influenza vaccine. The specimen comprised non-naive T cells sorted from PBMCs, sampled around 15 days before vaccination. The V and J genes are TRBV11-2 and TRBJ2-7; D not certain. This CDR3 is CASSLDSVSSYEQYF. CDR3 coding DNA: TGTGCCAGCAGCTTAGATAGTGTCAGTTCCTACGAGCAGTACTTC.